These 14 T cell receptor beta chains originate from one sample sequenced in a study of Graves' ophthalmopathy and Graves' hyperthyroidism. RNA transcripts yielded amplified TCR beta CDR3 regions. HTBI primers primed a first-round RT-PCR, and a second-round multiplex PCR followed. TCRdb re-called the multiplex PCR reads with MiXCR, one entry per CDR3 protein. The sample has around 1,000,000 distinct CDR3 sequences, 35% to 40% seen once. Material for sequencing was peripheral blood or thyroid tissue (not recorded which). All receptors derive from an adult man with Graves' hyperthyroidism.

This clonotype has ten or more counts. The J gene is TRBJ1-1, the V gene TRBV14, with D perhaps TRBD1 (5 bases). Between the trimmed V and J ends, which lost 1 base and 0 bases, there was a span of 9 bases. The CDR3 consists of 15 residues. Germline loops: CDR1 SGHDN, CDR2 FVKESK. This CDR3 is CASSQVGGMNTEAFF. The CDR3 nucleotides are TGTGCCAGCAGCCAAGTGGGGGGAATGAACACTGAAGCTTTCTTT.

The CDR3 sequence is CASSQGRGGAAHEQYF. Here the CDR3 DNA reads TGTGCCAGCAGCCAAGGACGGGGAGGGGCGGCACACGAGCAGTACTTC. This chain uses TRBV16 with TRBJ2-7; 7 bases are shared with TRBD2. The germline V gene has CDR1 KGHSY and CDR2 FQNENV. J lost 5 bases, V lost 2 bases, and 12 bases had no gene match. CDR3 length equals 16 residues.

This clonotype was seen a few times. The gene calls are TRBV7-9 and TRBJ2-7, with a tentative D call TRBD2 (6 bases). The V gene's germline CDR1 is SEHNR and CDR2 FQNEAQ (reference sequence). Trimming cost V 4 bases and J 7 bases, with 20 bases left between them. CDR3 length: 15 amino acids. The chain's CDR3 is CASSSATAGLIEQYF. CDR3 nucleotide sequence: TGTGCCAGCAGCTCAGCGACAGCGGGCTTGATTGAGCAGTACTTC.

Points on this clonotype: This may be a read error, as it is one base from a much larger clone. This sequence joins TRBV7-8 and TRBJ1-2; D uncertain. With 2 bases removed from V and 4 bases from J, the gap between germline ends came to 14 bases. The CDR3 sequence is 15 residues long. The V gene's germline CDR1 is SGHVS and CDR2 FQNEAQ. This CDR3 is CASSLLGGIVYGYTF. The CDR3 DNA is TGTGCCAGCAGCTTATTAGGAGGGATAGTCTATGGCTACACCTTC.

This chain joins TRBV12-3 or TRBV12-4 and TRBJ2-7; 7 bases agree with TRBD2. V lost 2 bases to trimming and J lost 3 bases; unmatched junction nucleotides: 4. The CDR3 is 14 amino acids. CDR3 sequence reads: CASSLSGTNYEQYF. The CDR3 DNA reads TGTGCCAGCAGTTTAAGCGGGACTAACTACGAGCAGTACTTC.

This clonotype came up a few times. This chain joins TRBV12-3 or TRBV12-4 and TRBJ2-7, with D possibly TRBD2 on 5 matching bases. CDR3 length: 15 residues. Trimming pared 4 bases from V and 3 bases from J, leaving 16 bases between. CDR3 nucleotides: TGTGCCAGCAGTTCTGCGGGTGGCGGAAACTACGAGCAGTACTTC. Its translation is CASSSAGGGNYEQYF.

For this clonotype: A much larger clone lies a single base off, so this may be a read error. This chain connects TRBV11-2 to TRBJ1-1; 7 nucleotides line up with TRBD1. The germline V gene has CDR1 SGHAT and CDR2 FQNNGV. The CDR3 has 13 amino acids. The CDR3 nucleotides are TGTGCCAGCAGCCGGGGACAGTCAAATGAAGCTTGCTTT. Translating gives CASSRGQSNEACF.

There are many counts of this clonotype. The chain links TRBV12-3 or TRBV12-4 to TRBJ1-2, with 7 bases aligning to TRBD1. V gave up 5 bases and J gave up 7 bases; unmatched junction bases: 7. The CDR3 contains 13 residues. DNA for the CDR3: TGTGCCAGCAGTCCCGACAGGGAGGGTGGCTACACCTTC. Translating it yields CASSPDREGGYTF.

This clonotype was detected many times. This chain links TRBV20-1 with TRBJ2-2, with D perhaps TRBD1 or TRBD2 (6 bases each). This CDR3 is 14 amino acids long. Trimming removed 5 bases from V and 4 bases from J, with 14 bases in between. CDR1 is DFQATT, CDR2 SNEGSKA, per germline (reference sequence). Here the CDR3 DNA reads TGCAGTGCTGGAGTAGGAGGGGGCACCGGGGAGCTGTTTTTT. This sequence encodes CSAGVGGGTGELFF.

The rearrangement joins TRBV7-6 to TRBJ1-1; TRBD1 might be the D (6 bases). Deletions cut 8 bases from V and 1 base from J, with 17 bases between. This CDR3 is built from 15 residues. The germline V gene has CDR1 SGHVS and CDR2 FNYEAQ. The CDR3 DNA follows: TGTGCCAGCGTTGAAGGCCCCAGGGGGAACACTGAAGCTTTCTTT. Translated, it gives CASVEGPRGNTEAFF.

This clonotype has a count of ten or more. The chain links TRBV20-1 to TRBJ1-1, with D tentatively TRBD1 (5 bases). The CDR3 totals 13 residues. Trimming pared 6 bases from V and 6 bases from J, leaving 17 bases between. Germline V lookup: CDR1 DFQATT, CDR2 SNEGSKA (reference sequence). This CDR3 is CSAWSGGGSEAFF. In DNA, the CDR3 is TGCAGTGCCTGGTCCGGGGGAGGGTCTGAAGCTTTCTTT.

This clonotype was counted many times. The V and J genes are TRBV20-1 and TRBJ2-7; D possibly corresponds to TRBD2 (6 bases). CDR1 is DFQATT, CDR2 SNEGSKA, per germline (reference sequence). The CDR3 is 14 residues long. V was trimmed by 5 bases and J by 3 bases, leaving 17 bases between them. DNA of the CDR3: TGCAGTGCTCCCTCCCCCGGACTACGCTACGAGCAGTACTTC. It encodes CSAPSPGLRYEQYF.

This clonotype has a single count. A junction boundary mismatches the germline segment, possibly from a read error. The J gene is TRBJ2-3, the V gene TRBV20-1; 8 nucleotides line up with TRBD1. CDR3 size: 10 residues. Germline V CDR1 and CDR2: DFQATT, SNEGSKA (reference sequence). The CDR3 sequence: CSAWTGLIHF. CDR3 DNA sequence: TGCAGTGCTTGGACAGGGTTGATACATTTT.

This clonotype was recorded at least ten times. V and J are TRBV9 and TRBJ2-5; possibly TRBD2 for D (5 bases). The CDR3 length is 13 residues. The V and J ends lost 4 bases and 6 bases respectively, with 13 bases between them. The germline V gene encodes CDR1 SGDLS and CDR2 YYNGEE. DNA of the CDR3: TGTGCCAGCAGCCCCGACTACCCGAAGACCCAGTACTTC. It translates to CASSPDYPKTQYF.